What follows describes a single T cell receptor beta chain. Germline V gene data show CDR1 as MGHDK and CDR2 as SYGVNS. This CDR3 is 14 amino acids long. The V end was cut by 6 bases, the J end by 5 bases, with 17 bases between. The sample belongs to a study of cytomegalovirus exposure and HLA in healthy donors. The PCR used 60 Vbeta and 13 Jbeta primers. Assay used: immunoSEQ multiplex PCR; TCRdb lists only in-frame clones, some missing. The sample has about 200,000 clones, approximately 88% seen once. Sequencing was done on a sample of PBMCs. The V gene is TRBV25-1, the J gene TRBJ2-7; perhaps TRBD1 as D (6 bases). This sequence originates from a boy between 2 and 15 years old in good health and CMV-seronegative. CDR3 sequence reads: CASRAQGEVDEQYF. The DNA for the CDR3 is TGTGCCAGCAGGGCACAGGGTGAGGTGGACGAGCAGTACTTC.